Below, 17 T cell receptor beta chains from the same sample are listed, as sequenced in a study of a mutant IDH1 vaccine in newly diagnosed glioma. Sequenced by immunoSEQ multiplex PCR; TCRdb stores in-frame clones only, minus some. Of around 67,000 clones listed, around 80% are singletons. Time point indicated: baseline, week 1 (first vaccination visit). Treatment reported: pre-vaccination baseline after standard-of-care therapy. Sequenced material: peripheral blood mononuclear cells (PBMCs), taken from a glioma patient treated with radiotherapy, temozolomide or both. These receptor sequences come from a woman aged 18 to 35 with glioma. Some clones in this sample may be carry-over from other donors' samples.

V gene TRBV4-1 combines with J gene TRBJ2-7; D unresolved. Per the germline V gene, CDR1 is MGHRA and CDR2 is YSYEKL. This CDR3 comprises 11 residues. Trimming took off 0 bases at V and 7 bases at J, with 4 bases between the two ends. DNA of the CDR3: TGCGCCAGCAGCCAAGATCGAGAGCAGTACTTC. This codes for CASSQDREQYF.

The CDR3 loop is CASSHGTSDSDTQYF. In DNA form, the CDR3 reads TGTGCCAGCAGCCACGGGACTAGCGATTCAGATACGCAGTATTTT. The gene calls are TRBV5-4 and TRBJ2-3, with 10 nucleotides matching TRBD2. Germline loops: CDR1 SGHNT, CDR2 YYREEE (reference sequence). Trimming cost V 4 bases and J 4 bases; bases outside gene matches: 6. CDR3 length equals 15 residues.

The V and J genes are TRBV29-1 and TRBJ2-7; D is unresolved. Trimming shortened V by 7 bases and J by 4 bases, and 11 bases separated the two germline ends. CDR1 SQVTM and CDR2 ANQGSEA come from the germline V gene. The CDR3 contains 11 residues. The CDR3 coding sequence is TGCAGCGGGTTCTATGGTTACGAGCAGTACTTC. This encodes CSGFYGYEQYF.

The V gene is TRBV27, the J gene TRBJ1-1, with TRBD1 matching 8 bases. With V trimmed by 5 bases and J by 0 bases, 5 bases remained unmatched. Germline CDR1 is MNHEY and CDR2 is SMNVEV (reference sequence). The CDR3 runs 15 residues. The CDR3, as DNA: TGTGCCAGCAGTCCCTGGACAGGGATGAACACTGAAGCTTTCTTT. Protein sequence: CASSPWTGMNTEAFF.

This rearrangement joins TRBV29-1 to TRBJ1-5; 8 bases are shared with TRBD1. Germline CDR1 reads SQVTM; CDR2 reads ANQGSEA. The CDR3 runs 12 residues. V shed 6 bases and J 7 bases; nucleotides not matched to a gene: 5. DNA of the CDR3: TGCAGCGTCCAGGGGGCTGGGCAGCCCCAGCATTTT. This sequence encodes CSVQGAGQPQHF. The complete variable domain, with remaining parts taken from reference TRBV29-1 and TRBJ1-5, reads SAVISQKPSRDICQRGTSLTIQCQVDSQVTMMFWYRQQPGQSLTLIATANQGSEATYESGFVIDKFPISRPNLTFSTLTVSNMSPEDSSIYLCSVQGAGQPQHFGDGTRLSIL.

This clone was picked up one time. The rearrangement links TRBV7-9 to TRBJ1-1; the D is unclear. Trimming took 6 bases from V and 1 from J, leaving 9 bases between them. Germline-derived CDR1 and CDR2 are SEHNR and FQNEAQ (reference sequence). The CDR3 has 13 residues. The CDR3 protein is CASRPTGNTEAFF. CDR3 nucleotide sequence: TGTGCCAGCAGACCGACGGGGAACACTGAAGCTTTCTTT.

The chain's CDR3 is CASSSPYGQTNTNSPLHF. In DNA form, the CDR3 reads TGTGCCAGCAGCTCCCCGTACGGGCAGACGAACACAAATTCACCCCTCCACTTT. The rearrangement links TRBV7-9 to TRBJ1-6; unclear D gene. V lost 4 bases, J lost 7 bases, and 23 bases lay in between. Germline-derived CDR1 and CDR2 are SEHNR and FQNEAQ (reference sequence). The CDR3 consists of 18 residues.

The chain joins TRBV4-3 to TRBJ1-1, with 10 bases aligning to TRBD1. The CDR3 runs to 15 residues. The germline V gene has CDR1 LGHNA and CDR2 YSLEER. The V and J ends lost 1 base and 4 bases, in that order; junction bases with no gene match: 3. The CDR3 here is CASSQVDRGGTEAFF. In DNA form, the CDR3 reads TGCGCCAGCAGCCAAGTGGACAGGGGGGGCACTGAAGCTTTCTTT.

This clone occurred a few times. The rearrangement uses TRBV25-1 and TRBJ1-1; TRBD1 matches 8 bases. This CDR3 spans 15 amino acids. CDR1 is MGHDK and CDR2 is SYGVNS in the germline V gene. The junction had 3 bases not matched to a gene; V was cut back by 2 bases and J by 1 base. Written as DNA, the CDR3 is TGTGCCAGCAGTGAACGGACAGGGCGGAACACTGAAGCTTTCTTT. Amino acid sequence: CASSERTGRNTEAFF.

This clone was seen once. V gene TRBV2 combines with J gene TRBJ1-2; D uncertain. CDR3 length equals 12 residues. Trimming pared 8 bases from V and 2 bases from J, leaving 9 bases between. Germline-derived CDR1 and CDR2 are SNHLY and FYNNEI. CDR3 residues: CASETLNYGYTF. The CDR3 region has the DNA TGTGCCAGCGAGACTCTAAACTATGGCTACACCTTC.

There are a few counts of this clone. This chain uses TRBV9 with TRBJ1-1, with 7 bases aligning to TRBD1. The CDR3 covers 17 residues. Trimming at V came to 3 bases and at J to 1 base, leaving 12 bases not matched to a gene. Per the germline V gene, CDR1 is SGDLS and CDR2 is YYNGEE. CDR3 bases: TGTGCCAGCAGCGGCCGACGTGACAGGGCCACGAACACTGAAGCTTTCTTT. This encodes CASSGRRDRATNTEAFF.

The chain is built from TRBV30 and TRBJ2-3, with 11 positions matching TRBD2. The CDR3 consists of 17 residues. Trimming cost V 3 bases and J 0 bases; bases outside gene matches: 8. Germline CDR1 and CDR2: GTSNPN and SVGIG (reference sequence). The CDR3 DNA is TGTGCCTGGAGCGCGGGACTAGCGGAAACTAGCACAGATACGCAGTATTTT. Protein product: CAWSAGLAETSTDTQYF.

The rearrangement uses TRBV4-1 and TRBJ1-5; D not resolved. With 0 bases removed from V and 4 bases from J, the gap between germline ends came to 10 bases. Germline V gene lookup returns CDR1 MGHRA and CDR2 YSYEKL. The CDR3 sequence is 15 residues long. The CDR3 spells CASSQDPLGNQPQHF. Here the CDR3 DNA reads TGCGCCAGCAGCCAAGACCCCCTGGGGAATCAGCCCCAGCATTTT.

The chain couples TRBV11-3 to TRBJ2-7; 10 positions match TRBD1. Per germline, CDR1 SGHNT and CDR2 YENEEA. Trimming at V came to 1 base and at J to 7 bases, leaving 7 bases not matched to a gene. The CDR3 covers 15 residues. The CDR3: CASSLGDRGSGEQYF. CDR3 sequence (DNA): TGTGCCAGCAGCTTAGGGGACAGGGGAAGTGGAGAGCAGTACTTC.

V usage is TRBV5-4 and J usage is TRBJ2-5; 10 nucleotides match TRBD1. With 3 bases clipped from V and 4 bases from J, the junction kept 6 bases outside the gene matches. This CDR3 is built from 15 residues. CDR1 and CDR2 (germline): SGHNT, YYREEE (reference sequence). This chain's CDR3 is CASSWDRGSGETQYF. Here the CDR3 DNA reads TGTGCCAGCAGCTGGGACAGGGGATCTGGAGAGACCCAGTACTTC.

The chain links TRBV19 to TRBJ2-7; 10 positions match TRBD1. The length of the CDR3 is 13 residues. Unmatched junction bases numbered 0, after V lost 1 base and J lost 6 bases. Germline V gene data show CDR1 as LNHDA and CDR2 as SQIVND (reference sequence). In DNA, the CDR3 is TGTGCCAGTAGTATAGGGGACAGGGGCGAGCAGTACTTC. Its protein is CASSIGDRGEQYF.

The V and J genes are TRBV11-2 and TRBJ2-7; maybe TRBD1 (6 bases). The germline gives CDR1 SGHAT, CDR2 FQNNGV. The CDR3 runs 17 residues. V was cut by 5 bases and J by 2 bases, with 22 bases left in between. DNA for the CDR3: TGTGCCAGCAGCACCCTCCTCAGGGGTCACCCCGCCTACGAGCAGTACTTC. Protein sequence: CASSTLLRGHPAYEQYF. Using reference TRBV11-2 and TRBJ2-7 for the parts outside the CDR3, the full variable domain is EAGVAQSPRYKIIEKRQSVAFWCNPISGHATLYWYQQILGQGPKLLIQFQNNGVVDDSQLPKDRFSAERLKGVDSTLKIQPAKLEDSAVYLCASSTLLRGHPAYEQYFGPGTRLTVT.